This T cell receptor (beta chain) was recovered during a study of control samples from healthy donors and cancer patients (dated by TCRdb to about 2020). In regard to this clone: Its cognate antigen has yet to be identified. Base quality data are lacking; no much larger clone is found one base away.

To prepare the library, the immunoSEQ multiplex PCR assay was applied. Not all clones reach the TCRdb copy of this immuneACCESS table, which keeps in-frame sequences only. Checked studies attribute under half of the gap to unresolved V genes and leave the rest unexplained. The sample contains fewer than 300,000 clones, roughly 80% of them found a single time. 13% of the sample is taken by the ten largest. The CDR3 covers 15 residues, taking in both the cysteine and the phenylalanine. Of all the DNA, just the CDR3 is kept, 45 bases in frame from base 1. Looking up the germline V gene yields CDR1 SGDLS and CDR2 YYNGEE. The V and J ends are trimmed by 0 bases and 5 bases, leaving 12 bases between them.

The material sequenced was PBMCs. The receptor chain draws on TRBV9 and TRBJ1-5; TRBD1 could be the D gene, as 6 bases match. This TCR was recovered from a woman in her sixties with lung cancer. The sequence in DNA is TGTGCCAGCAGCGTAGGGGGGGCGGCGGATCAGCCCCAGCATTTT. Its coded protein is CASSVGGAADQPQHF.